These T cell receptor beta chains were read from a single sample in a study of T cell repertoires in cytomegalovirus infection. One entry per CDR3 protein, called by TCRdb with MiXCR from the reads. The table shows fewer than 350,000 distinct CDR3 sequences, with about a sixth occurring only once. The sequencing sample was made of PBMCs. The receptors come from a human donor in good health (CMV status not recorded). Some clones in this sample may be carry-over from other donors' samples. Both conserved end residues are part of each CDR3. The D gene is left open where the match is weak. Clone sizes are given selectively: once, few, many, or a class where the clone is expanded.

j_gene: TRBJ2-7; abundance: many; v_gene: TRBV7-2; d_gene: TRBD1; CDR3aa: CASSGGTTGRYEQYF; CDR3nt: TGTGCCAGCAGCGGAGGAACGACAGGGCGGTACGAGCAGTACTTC
j_gene: TRBJ1-6; abundance: few; v_gene: TRBV6-2/TRBV6-3; d_gene: .; CDR3aa: CASSYSRTENSPLHF; CDR3nt: TGTGCCAGCAGTTACTCCCGGACAGAGAATTCACCCCTCCACTTT
j_gene: TRBJ1-1; abundance: few; v_gene: TRBV28; d_gene: .; CDR3aa: CASSLSRSGNTEAFF; CDR3nt: TGTGCCAGCAGTTTATCCCGAAGTGGGAACACTGAAGCTTTCTTT
j_gene: TRBJ2-5; abundance: .; v_gene: TRBV5-5; d_gene: .; CDR3aa: CASSGGGYQETQYF; CDR3nt: TGTGCCAGCAGCGGTGGGGGGTACCAAGAGACCCAGTACTTC
j_gene: TRBJ2-1; abundance: many; v_gene: TRBV12-3/TRBV12-4; d_gene: .; CDR3aa: CASSSGLLYNEQFF; CDR3nt: TGTGCCAGCAGTTCCGGGCTTCTCTACAATGAGCAGTTCTTC
j_gene: TRBJ1-4; abundance: many; v_gene: TRBV7-6; d_gene: .; CDR3aa: CASSLAGTNEKLFF; CDR3nt: TGTGCCAGCAGCTTAGCGGGGACTAATGAAAAACTGTTTTTT
j_gene: TRBJ1-2; abundance: many; v_gene: TRBV7-9; d_gene: .; CDR3aa: CASSPKRTPTNYGYTF; CDR3nt: TGTGCCAGCAGCCCTAAGCGGACACCGACTAACTATGGCTACACCTTC
j_gene: TRBJ2-3; abundance: .; v_gene: TRBV18; d_gene: .; CDR3aa: CASSPPRTGPGAQYF; CDR3nt: TGTGCCAGCTCACCACCCCGGACTGGCCCCGGGGCGCAGTATTTT
j_gene: TRBJ1-1; abundance: many; v_gene: TRBV7-2; d_gene: .; CDR3aa: CASSPARVGANTEAFF; CDR3nt: TGTGCCAGCAGCCCGGCGAGGGTGGGCGCGAACACTGAAGCTTTCTTT
j_gene: TRBJ1-1; abundance: .; v_gene: TRBV3-1; d_gene: .; CDR3aa: CASSQDPNSAEAFF; CDR3nt: TGTGCCAGCAGCCAAGATCCTAATTCCGCTGAAGCTTTCTTT
j_gene: TRBJ1-4; abundance: .; v_gene: TRBV7-2; d_gene: .; CDR3aa: CASSLARGTTNEKLFF; CDR3nt: TGTGCCAGCAGCTTAGCGCGGGGGACAACTAATGAAAAACTGTTTTTT
j_gene: TRBJ2-1; abundance: many; v_gene: TRBV6-5; d_gene: .; CDR3aa: CASSYAYRDNEQFF; CDR3nt: TGTGCCAGCAGTTACGCTTACAGGGACAATGAGCAGTTCTTC
j_gene: TRBJ2-2; abundance: .; v_gene: TRBV5-1; d_gene: .; CDR3aa: CASSLAPGLGDTGELFF; CDR3nt: TGCGCCAGCAGCCTTGCACCAGGGCTTGGGGACACCGGGGAGCTGTTTTTT
j_gene: TRBJ1-2; abundance: many; v_gene: TRBV28; d_gene: TRBD1; CDR3aa: CASSTSGGQGVYTF; CDR3nt: TGTGCCAGCAGTACCTCAGGGGGCCAAGGAGTCTACACCTTC
j_gene: TRBJ1-4; abundance: .; v_gene: TRBV7-9; d_gene: .; CDR3aa: CASSLTMRATNEKLFF; CDR3nt: TGTGCCAGCAGCTTAACAATGCGTGCAACTAATGAAAAACTGTTTTTT
j_gene: TRBJ2-1; abundance: many; v_gene: TRBV11-1; d_gene: TRBD2; CDR3aa: CASSRDYRNEQFF; CDR3nt: TGTGCCAGCAGCCGGGACTATCGTAATGAGCAGTTCTTC
j_gene: TRBJ2-7; abundance: .; v_gene: TRBV6-6; d_gene: .; CDR3aa: CASRRDGVGSYEQYF; CDR3nt: TGTGCCAGCAGGAGGGATGGGGTGGGTTCCTACGAGCAGTACTTC
j_gene: TRBJ2-7; abundance: few; v_gene: TRBV6-5; d_gene: .; CDR3aa: CASSSPGRRDGEQYF; CDR3nt: TGTGCCAGCAGTTCCCCGGGCAGGAGGGATGGGGAGCAGTACTTC
j_gene: TRBJ2-5; abundance: .; v_gene: TRBV11-2; d_gene: .; CDR3aa: CASSAPTGRSQETQYF; CDR3nt: TGTGCCAGCAGCGCCCCGACGGGACGGTCACAAGAGACCCAGTACTTC
j_gene: TRBJ1-5; abundance: many; v_gene: TRBV7-2; d_gene: TRBD1; CDR3aa: CASSLGTALWSPQHF; CDR3nt: TGTGCCAGCAGCTTGGGGACAGCGTTGTGGTCGCCCCAGCATTTT
j_gene: TRBJ1-1; abundance: .; v_gene: TRBV19; d_gene: .; CDR3aa: CASSIDQQRAFF; CDR3nt: TGTGCCAGTAGTATAGATCAGCAGCGGGCTTTCTTT
j_gene: TRBJ2-3; abundance: many; v_gene: TRBV7-2; d_gene: .; CDR3aa: CASSLGIGGGLTDTQYF; CDR3nt: TGTGCCAGCAGCTTAGGGATAGGGGGGGGCCTCACAGATACGCAGTATTTT
j_gene: TRBJ2-5; abundance: .; v_gene: TRBV5-4; d_gene: .; CDR3aa: CASSLGGLYQETQYF; CDR3nt: TGTGCCAGCAGCTTGGGGGGGCTGTACCAAGAGACCCAGTACTTC